Below are 18 T cell receptor beta chains sequenced from a single sample in a study of cytomegalovirus exposure and HLA in healthy donors. Both 60 Vbeta primers and 13 Jbeta primers went into the PCR. Using immunoSEQ multiplex PCR, the repertoire was profiled, and TCRdb retains in-frame clones only, with some absent. The sample carries 200,000 or so clones, around 70% recorded once. Input material: PBMCs. These receptors were collected from a man between 35 and 55 years old in good health and CMV-seropositive.

The chain couples TRBV5-1 to TRBJ2-1; 7 bases line up with TRBD2. Trimming at V came to 0 bases and at J to 8 bases, leaving 5 bases not matched to a gene. Germline CDR1 is SGHRS and CDR2 is YFSETQ. This CDR3 has 14 amino acids. In DNA form, the CDR3 reads TGCGCCAGCAGCTTGGGGACTAGAGCACATGAGCAGTTCTTC. This translates into CASSLGTRAHEQFF.

This clone was seen more than once but under ten times. The chain uses TRBV5-1 and TRBJ1-1; possible D gene TRBD1, 5 bases. The CDR3 length is 15 residues. Between the trimmed V and J ends, which lost 2 bases and 0 bases, there was a span of 11 bases. CDR1 is SGHRS and CDR2 is YFSETQ in the germline V gene. The CDR3 nucleotides read TGCGCCAGCAGCTTTCAGGGTTTCATGAACACTGAAGCTTTCTTT. Encoded protein: CASSFQGFMNTEAFF.

The CDR3 nucleotides read TGTGCCAGCAGTCCTGGGGGGACTACCACAGATACGCAGTATTTT. It specifies CASSPGGTTTDTQYF. The chain uses TRBV7-2 and TRBJ2-3; 7 bases map to TRBD2. The germline gives CDR1 SGHTA, CDR2 FQGNSA. CDR3 size: 15 residues. After removal of 6 bases from V and 2 bases from J, the junction contained 8 bases not matched to a gene.

The table lists this clone with a count of one. Distinct nucleotide sequences in the sample also encode this CDR3. The chain carries TRBV5-1 and TRBJ2-3, with a weak D call TRBD2 (5 bases). Germline CDR1 is SGHRS and CDR2 is YFSETQ. The V end was cut by 4 bases, the J end by 4 bases, with 16 bases between. The CDR3 is 15 residues long. In DNA form, the CDR3 reads TGCGCCAGCAGCCCCCGGGGTGGGGAAGCAGATACGCAGTATTTT. Its translation: CASSPRGGEADTQYF. The whole variable domain, remainder taken from reference TRBV5-1 and TRBJ2-3, is KAGVTQTPRYLIKTRGQQVTLSCSPISGHRSVSWYQQTPGQGLQFLFEYFSETQRNKGNFPGRFSGRQFSNSRSEMNVSTLELGDSALYLCASSPRGGEADTQYFGPGTRLTVL.

The table lists this clone with a count of one. The chain recombines TRBV19 with TRBJ2-2; possibly TRBD1 for D (6 bases). CDR3 length: 13 amino acids. Germline V gives CDR1 LNHDA, CDR2 SQIVND (reference sequence). V dropped 7 bases and J dropped 9 bases, with 15 bases sitting between them. The CDR3 nucleotides read TGTGCCAGTAACAGGGATGATTTTCGGGAGCTGTTTTTT. Its protein is CASNRDDFRELFF.

The rearrangement uses TRBV14 and TRBJ2-7; 7 nucleotides match TRBD1. The CDR3 totals 15 residues. Germline V gene sequence: CDR1 SGHDN, CDR2 FVKESK. Germline trimming cut 6 bases from V and 2 bases from J; bases unmatched to any gene: 10. The CDR3 loop reads CASSSWDSGTYEQYF. In DNA, the CDR3 is TGTGCCAGCAGTTCTTGGGACAGCGGAACCTACGAGCAGTACTTC.

This clone appeared once. The chain employs TRBV6-5 and TRBJ1-2; no clear D. Germline-derived CDR1 and CDR2 are MNHEY and SVGAGI. V lost 2 bases and J 4 bases, leaving 5 bases between the germline ends. The length of the CDR3 is 12 residues. The CDR3 protein is CASSYGSYGYTF. The CDR3 coding sequence is TGTGCCAGCAGTTACGGCTCCTATGGCTACACCTTC.

The chain links TRBV7-9 to TRBJ2-5; 10 bases fit TRBD2. The CDR3 has 16 residues. V dropped 4 bases and J dropped 5; count of bases not matched to a gene: 10. Germline V gene lookup returns CDR1 SEHNR and CDR2 FQNEAQ (reference sequence). CDR3 nucleotide sequence: TGTGCCAGCAGCTCCCTAGCGAGCGGGGGGGCCGAGACCCAGTACTTC. Translating gives CASSSLASGGAETQYF.

Details on this clone: At one end, the junction sequence differs from germline, possibly due to a read error. The V gene is TRBV29-1, the J gene TRBJ1-1, with D uncertain. The CDR3 sequence is 11 residues long. Germline V CDR1 and CDR2: SQVTM, ANQGSEA. CDR3 in amino acids: CSVGMNTEAFF. In DNA form, the CDR3 reads TGCAGCGTGGGCATGAATACTGAAGCTTTCTTT. The full variable domain, its missing parts supplied by reference TRBV29-1 and TRBJ1-1, is SAVISQKPSRDICQRGTSLTIQCQVDSQVTMMFWYRQQPGQSLTLIATANQGSEATYESGFVIDKFPISRPNLTFSTLTVSNMSPEDSSIYLCSVGMNTEAFFGQGTRLTVV.

This clone was counted many times. The J gene is TRBJ2-2, the V gene TRBV6-6; the D gene is possibly TRBD2 (6 bases). The CDR3 spans 13 residues. Germline CDR1 and CDR2: MNHNY and SVGAGI (reference sequence). V shed 8 bases and J shed 7 bases, with 14 bases lying between them. The CDR3 DNA is TGTGCCAGCTATCTCGGGGGAGACGGGGAGCTGTTTTTT. This gives the protein CASYLGGDGELFF.

This clone was detected a few times. The chain recombines TRBV2 with TRBJ2-1; weak D call: TRBD2 (5 bases). CDR1 and CDR2 from the germline V gene are SNHLY and FYNNEI. The CDR3 totals 13 residues. With 6 bases removed from V and 3 bases from J, the gap between germline ends came to 9 bases. In nucleotides, the CDR3 is TGTGCCAGCAGCATAACTAGCTACAATGAGCAGTTCTTC. The encoded protein is CASSITSYNEQFF.

This clone was counted between two and nine times. This chain links TRBV7-3 with TRBJ2-3, with 11 bases lining up with TRBD2. V gave up 0 bases and J gave up 2 bases; unmatched junction bases: 7. Germline V gene lookup returns CDR1 SGHTA and CDR2 FQGTGA. CDR3 length: 18 amino acids. DNA for the CDR3: TGTGCCAGCAGCTTAACGCGAACTAGCGGGGGATACACAGATACGCAGTATTTT. Residues: CASSLTRTSGGYTDTQYF. The complete variable domain, with remaining parts taken from reference TRBV7-3 and TRBJ2-3, reads GAGVSQTPSNKVTEKGKYVELRCDPISGHTALYWYRQSLGQGPEFLIYFQGTGAADDSGLPNDRFFAVRPEGSVSTLKIQRTERGDSAVYLCASSLTRTSGGYTDTQYFGPGTRLTVL.

This clone was recorded a few times. The J gene is TRBJ1-6, the V gene TRBV6-4; D may be TRBD1 (6 bases). V lost 6 bases to trimming and J lost 4 bases, with 7 bases between them. Germline CDR1 is MRHNA and CDR2 is SNTAGT. This CDR3 comprises 13 residues. CDR3 coding DNA: TGTGCCAGCAGCGGACAGTATAATTCACCCCTCCACTTT. It is translated as CASSGQYNSPLHF.

V gene TRBV10-1 combines with J gene TRBJ1-2, with D tentatively TRBD1 (5 bases). V was shortened by 5 bases and J by 6 bases, with 16 bases between the two germline ends. Germline loops: CDR1 WNHNN, CDR2 SYGVQD (reference sequence). This CDR3 has 14 amino acids. CDR3 in amino acids: CASSMDIGSDGYTF. The CDR3, as DNA: TGCGCCAGCAGTATGGACATCGGGAGTGATGGCTACACCTTC.

The chain combines TRBV27 with TRBJ2-7; 9 nucleotides match TRBD1. Germline lookup yields CDR1 MNHEY and CDR2 SMNVEV (reference sequence). The trim removed 6 bases at V and 4 bases at J, leaving 10 bases unmatched. CDR3 size: 15 residues. CDR3 residues: CASSLTGQGRYEQYF. CDR3 DNA sequence: TGTGCCAGCAGCTTGACCGGACAGGGGAGGTACGAGCAGTACTTC.

The V and J genes are TRBV12-5 and TRBJ2-3; 13 bases agree with TRBD2. The CDR3 consists of 18 residues. CDR1 and CDR2 (germline): LGHNT, FRNRAP. V was clipped by 1 base and J by 3 bases; unmatched bases: 7. CDR3 region: CASGLGLAGGLTTDTQYF. For the CDR3, the DNA is TGTGCTAGTGGTTTGGGACTAGCGGGGGGTCTGACGACAGATACGCAGTATTTT. Combining the CDR3 with reference TRBV12-5 and TRBJ2-3 gives the whole variable domain DARVTQTPRHKVTEMGQEVTMRCQPILGHNTVFWYRQTMMQGLELLAYFRNRAPLDDSGMPKDRFSAEMPDATLATLKIQPSEPRDSAVYFCASGLGLAGGLTTDTQYFGPGTRLTVL.

The V call is TRBV25-1, the J call TRBJ2-5; 8 bases line up with TRBD1. The length of the CDR3 is 15 residues. Trimming removed 3 bases from V and 5 bases from J; junction bases left unmatched: 8. Germline lookup yields CDR1 MGHDK and CDR2 SYGVNS. The CDR3 sequence: CASSEPGGGRETQYF. Written as DNA, the CDR3 is TGTGCCAGCAGTGAGCCAGGGGGCGGTCGGGAGACCCAGTACTTC.

The genes are TRBV27 and TRBJ2-3, with D perhaps TRBD2 (6 bases). Germline lookup yields CDR1 MNHEY and CDR2 SMNVEV (reference sequence). The CDR3 extends over 14 amino acids. V was trimmed by 5 bases and J by 0 bases, leaving 9 bases between them. In DNA, the CDR3 is TGTGCCAGCAGTGTTGCGGGGAGCACAGATACGCAGTATTTT. Its translation: CASSVAGSTDTQYF.